The 13 T cell receptor beta chains below all came from one sample that was sequenced in a study of beta chain features in type 1 diabetes (dated by TCRdb to 2017 to 2018). Libraries were constructed by the immunoSEQ multiplex PCR assay. The High Capacity cDNA Reverse Transcription Kit was used to reverse transcribe all of the isolated RNA, meaning that expressed TCRB transcripts were what got sequenced. As stored in TCRdb, this immuneACCESS dataset retains in-frame rearrangements with V and J assigned. A fraction of the clones does not appear; measured against another copy, unresolved V genes explain less than half of the discrepancy, and the remainder lacks a known reason. In this sample the table shows 100,000 to 150,000 clones, around 9% of which occur a single time. The ten largest clonotypes hold approximately 0.7% of the sample. No antigen is known for these receptors. The full study reports these points: In all four CD4+ subsets, TCRB CDR3 length was moderately but significantly shorter in type 1 diabetes patients.

Input material: central memory CD4+ T cells from blood. The receptors shown here come from a young man with type 1 diabetes.

This chain links TRBV7-9 with TRBJ1-4; tentative D call: TRBD1 (6 bases). Trimming took off 5 bases at V and 8 bases at J, with 9 bases between the two ends. This CDR3 contains 12 residues. Germline V CDR1 and CDR2: SEHNR, FQNEAQ (reference sequence). The DNA of the CDR3 is TGTGCCAGCAGCCGGGACAACGAAAAACTGTTTTTT. Translation gives CASSRDNEKLFF.

This sequence joins TRBV6-6 and TRBJ1-2; 8 bases match TRBD1. The V segment lost 2 bases and the J segment 3 bases; nucleotides outside the gene matches: 2. This CDR3 is built from 14 residues. Germline loops: CDR1 MNHNY, CDR2 SVGAGI (reference sequence). CDR3: CASSYGTGYYGYTF. In DNA, the CDR3 is TGTGCCAGCAGTTACGGGACAGGCTACTATGGCTACACCTTC.

This CDR3 is CASSTLDRVWNQPQHF. The CDR3 nucleotides read TGTGCCAGTAGTACCTTGGACAGGGTCTGGAATCAGCCCCAGCATTTT. The gene calls are TRBV19 and TRBJ1-5, with 8 bases lining up with TRBD1. V was pared by 4 bases and J by 4 bases, with 9 bases of the junction left unmatched. CDR3 length: 16 amino acids. From germline, CDR1 is LNHDA and CDR2 SQIVND (reference sequence).

This chain connects TRBV29-1 to TRBJ1-1, with 7 bases that match TRBD1. The V and J ends lost 4 bases and 6 bases, in that order; junction bases with no gene match: 11. The CDR3 contains 14 residues. Germline CDR1 reads SQVTM; CDR2 reads ANQGSEA. The CDR3 DNA reads TGCAGCGTTGGCAGGGGACACCAGGGGGCTGAAGCTTTCTTT. As protein: CSVGRGHQGAEAFF. Variable domain in full (rest from reference TRBV29-1 and TRBJ1-1): SAVISQKPSRDICQRGTSLTIQCQVDSQVTMMFWYRQQPGQSLTLIATANQGSEATYESGFVIDKFPISRPNLTFSTLTVSNMSPEDSSIYLCSVGRGHQGAEAFFGQGTRLTVV.

V gene TRBV4-3 combines with J gene TRBJ2-1, with D maybe TRBD2 (5 bases). The CDR3 extends over 15 amino acids. Trimming stripped 4 bases from V and 5 bases from J, with 15 bases between. From germline, CDR1 is LGHNA and CDR2 YSLEER. The CDR3 sequence is CASSLLVDGNNEQFF. In nucleotides, the CDR3 is TGCGCCAGCAGCCTCTTGGTGGACGGGAACAATGAGCAGTTCTTC.

This clone has only a few counts. This sample also contains other DNA sequences that code for the same CDR3. The chain couples TRBV5-6 to TRBJ1-2; tentative D call: TRBD1 (5 bases). Deletions cut 0 bases from V and 6 bases from J, with 9 bases between. Per the germline V gene, CDR1 is SGHDT and CDR2 is YYEEEE. This CDR3 has 13 amino acids. Here the CDR3 reads CASSLGQGHGYTF. The CDR3 DNA reads as TGTGCCAGCAGCTTGGGGCAGGGTCATGGCTACACCTTC.

This rearrangement joins TRBV5-6 to TRBJ2-3; possibly TRBD1 for D (7 bases). The CDR3 spans 17 residues. V shed 0 bases and J shed 0 bases, with 14 bases lying between them. Germline CDR1 SGHDT, CDR2 YYEEEE. CDR3 DNA: TGTGCCAGCAGCTTGGCGGCAGGGGGGATAAGCACAGATACGCAGTATTTT. This codes for CASSLAAGGISTDTQYF.

This clone appeared a few times. The rearrangement uses TRBV5-1 and TRBJ2-1, with TRBD2 matching over 10 bases. V was clipped by 3 bases and J by 4 bases; unmatched bases: 4. Per the germline V gene, CDR1 is SGHRS and CDR2 is YFSETQ. This CDR3 is built from 15 residues. The CDR3 loop reads CASSSSGGAYNEQFF. The CDR3 bases are TGCGCCAGCAGCTCGAGCGGGGGGGCTTACAATGAGCAGTTCTTC. Full variable domain (remainder filled in from reference TRBV5-1 and TRBJ2-1): KAGVTQTPRYLIKTRGQQVTLSCSPISGHRSVSWYQQTPGQGLQFLFEYFSETQRNKGNFPGRFSGRQFSNSRSEMNVSTLELGDSALYLCASSSSGGAYNEQFFGPGTRLTVL.

The chain links TRBV29-1 to TRBJ2-1, with 13 bases that match TRBD2. Losses at the gene ends were 7 bases for V and 7 bases for J; bases not matched to a gene: 4. Looked up from germline, CDR1 is SQVTM and CDR2 is ANQGSEA. The CDR3 is 13 amino acids. CDR3 bases: TGCAGCGGGGGGACTAGCGGGGTAAATGAGCAGTTCTTC. Protein product: CSGGTSGVNEQFF.

The gene calls are TRBV20-1 and TRBJ1-1; D call uncertain. Trimming pared 1 base from V and 14 bases from J, leaving 14 bases between. The length of the CDR3 is 11 residues. CDR1 and CDR2 from the germline V gene are DFQATT and SNEGSKA (reference sequence). The CDR3 bases are TGCAGTGCTAGAGGAGGCGGGGAACAATTCTTT. This translates into CSARGGGEQFF.

There are a few counts of this clone. The chain employs TRBV18 and TRBJ1-1; 9 bases fit TRBD1. The CDR3 is made up of 16 amino acids. Germline lookup yields CDR1 KGHSH and CDR2 LQKENI. V gave up 3 bases and J gave up 4 bases; unmatched junction bases: 9. The CDR3 DNA is TGTGCCAGCTCACCCAAGGGGGGGACAGGGAGCACTGAAGCTTTCTTT. Translating it yields CASSPKGGTGSTEAFF. The full variable domain, in which reference TRBV18 and TRBJ1-1 provide the parts outside the CDR3, is NAGVMQNPRHLVRRRGQEARLRCSPMKGHSHVYWYRQLPEEGLKFMVYLQKENIIDESGMPKERFSAEFPKEGPSILRIQQVVRGDSAAYFCASSPKGGTGSTEAFFGQGTRLTVV.

This chain joins TRBV6-4 and TRBJ1-1; 8 nucleotides match TRBD1. Trimming cost V 4 bases and J 4 bases; bases outside gene matches: 2. The CDR3 is made up of 13 amino acids. CDR1 is MRHNA and CDR2 is SNTAGT in the germline V gene. The CDR3 protein is CASSGDRGTEAFF. CDR3 in DNA: TGTGCCAGCAGTGGCGACAGGGGCACTGAAGCTTTCTTT.

This clone was recorded at least ten times. The rearrangement links TRBV5-1 to TRBJ2-5; 10 bases match TRBD2. V lost 1 base, J lost 2 bases, and 2 bases stayed unmatched. The CDR3 sequence is 15 residues long. Germline-derived CDR1 and CDR2 are SGHRS and YFSETQ. DNA of the CDR3: TGCGCCAGCAGCTTGACTAGCGGGGTGCAAGAGACCCAGTACTTC. Amino acids: CASSLTSGVQETQYF.